This TCR beta chain was obtained from a study of type 1 regulatory T cells. Study-level information: An in vitro protocol generated T-allo10, a Tr1-enriched, alloantigen-specific CD4 T cell product. The study, taken as a whole, reports: Type 1 regulatory T cells had a more restricted TCR repertoire than non-type 1 regulatory T cells.

Between the trimmed V and J ends, which lost 1 base and 7 bases, there was a span of 10 bases. The CDR3 is 13 residues long. Germline lookup yields CDR1 LGHDT and CDR2 YNNKEL (reference sequence). Each CDR3 protein gets one entry after TCRdb re-called the reads with MiXCR. The table has around 65,000 distinct CDR3 sequences, around 49% seen once. As to this clonotype: Its antigen remains unidentified.

This clonotype was sampled from a human donor in good health. The sequencing sample was made of cultured non-Tr1 T cells, either the whole culture or a sorted T cell fraction (not recorded which). The chain recombines TRBV3-1 with TRBJ1-1, with TRBD1 as a possible D gene (5 bases). The CDR3 bases are TGTGCCAGCAGCCAAGTGGGGCCGGGTGAAGCTTTCTTT. The encoded protein is CASSQVGPGEAFF.